One sample yielded the 29 T cell receptor beta chains listed below, sequenced in a study of blood T cell repertoires in COVID-19. The repertoire was sequenced with immunoSEQ multiplex PCR; TCRdb's copy has only in-frame clones and lacks some. The data contain approximately 97,000 clones, roughly 81% of them singletons. The sample was peripheral blood. The receptors come from a man aged 35-49 years with active or convalescent COVID-19.

The V gene is TRBV10-3, the J gene TRBJ2-7, with 9 positions matching TRBD1. The germline V gene has CDR1 ENHRY and CDR2 SYGVKD. The junction had 1 base not matched to a gene; V was cut back by 4 bases and J by 3 bases. The CDR3 runs to 13 residues. As DNA, the CDR3 is TGTGCCATCAGTGGGGGACAGGGCTACGAGCAGTACTTC. It yields the protein CAISGGQGYEQYF.

The chain links TRBV19 to TRBJ1-5; D perhaps matches TRBD1 (5 bases). V lost 5 bases to trimming and J lost 3 bases, with 11 bases between them. The CDR3 totals 14 residues. Germline V gene data show CDR1 as LNHDA and CDR2 as SQIVND (reference sequence). The CDR3 loop reads CASSQDTSNQPQHF. CDR3 in DNA: TGTGCCAGTAGTCAGGACACTTCCAATCAGCCCCAGCATTTT.

The J gene is TRBJ2-2, the V gene TRBV6-1; 7 bases agree with TRBD1. CDR3 length equals 15 residues. Germline V gene data show CDR1 as MNHNS and CDR2 as SASEGT. V shed 2 bases, J shed 4 bases, and the junction held 4 bases outside the gene matches. In DNA, the CDR3 is TGTGCCAGCAGTGAACCGGGACAGCGCACCGGGGAGCTGTTTTTT. As protein: CASSEPGQRTGELFF.

The chain has TRBV27 and TRBJ1-6, with D possibly TRBD1 on 6 matching bases. The V end lost 2 bases, the J end lost 9 bases, and 11 bases lay between the germline ends. The CDR3 spans 14 residues. Germline CDR1 MNHEY, CDR2 SMNVEV (reference sequence). The CDR3 here is CASSLEQGSSPLHF. For the CDR3, the DNA is TGTGCCAGCAGTTTAGAACAGGGTAGTTCACCCCTCCACTTT.

The chain recombines TRBV11-2 with TRBJ1-6; the D is unclear. The CDR3 extends over 14 amino acids. Germline loops: CDR1 SGHAT, CDR2 FQNNGV. V was cut by 4 bases and J by 5 bases, with 9 bases left in between. CDR3 residues: CASSSWEDNSPLHF. The CDR3 DNA is TGTGCCAGCAGCTCCTGGGAGGATAATTCACCCCTCCACTTT.

The rearrangement links TRBV7-6 to TRBJ1-1; TRBD1 aligns across 7 bases. V trimming: 2 bases; J trimming: 4 bases; junction bases outside the gene matches: 1. CDR3 length equals 13 residues. The germline V gene encodes CDR1 SGHVS and CDR2 FNYEAQ. CDR3 sequence: CASSLKGATEAFF. CDR3 DNA sequence: TGTGCCAGCAGCTTAAAGGGGGCCACTGAAGCTTTCTTT.

This chain uses TRBV19 with TRBJ2-1; possible D gene TRBD2, 5 bases. CDR1 is LNHDA, CDR2 SQIVND, per germline (reference sequence). The CDR3 extends over 15 amino acids. The germline V and J ends were trimmed by 3 bases and 0 bases, with 9 bases remaining between them. The CDR3 loop is CASSIRADSYNEQFF. DNA of the CDR3: TGTGCCAGTAGTATTAGAGCGGACTCCTACAATGAGCAGTTCTTC.

The chain is built from TRBV6-1 and TRBJ1-5; no clear D gene. The CDR3 length is 14 residues. Germline CDR1 reads MNHNS; CDR2 reads SASEGT. V gave up 2 bases and J gave up 3 bases, with 8 bases separating them. CDR3 amino acids: CASSERTDNQPQHF. CDR3 DNA sequence: TGTGCCAGCAGTGAACGTACAGACAATCAGCCCCAGCATTTT.

This clone was picked up one time. The chain carries TRBV6-5 and TRBJ1-5; a weak D match, TRBD1 (6 bases). This CDR3 contains 14 residues. Per the germline V gene, CDR1 is MNHEY and CDR2 is SVGAGI. V lost 6 bases and J 3 bases, leaving 12 bases between the germline ends. CDR3 sequence (DNA): TGTGCCAGCAGAACTACAGGGAACAATCAGCCCCAGCATTTT. Protein sequence: CASRTTGNNQPQHF.

CDR3 residues: CASSYWGGTDTQYF. CDR3 in DNA: TGTGCCAGCAGCTACTGGGGGGGAACAGATACGCAGTATTTT. The chain links TRBV7-2 to TRBJ2-3; 7 nucleotides agree with TRBD2. Germline CDR1 and CDR2: SGHTA and FQGNSA. The V segment lost 4 bases and the J segment 3 bases; nucleotides outside the gene matches: 4. The CDR3 sequence is 14 residues long. The whole variable domain, remainder taken from reference TRBV7-2 and TRBJ2-3, is GAGVSQSPSNKVTEKGKDVELRCDPISGHTALYWYRQSLGQGLEFLIYFQGNSAPDKSGLPSDRFSAERTGGSVSTLTIQRTQQEDSAVYLCASSYWGGTDTQYFGPGTRLTVL.

The count of this clone is one. The chain combines TRBV18 with TRBJ2-7, with D possibly TRBD1 on 6 matching bases. CDR1 KGHSH and CDR2 LQKENI come from the germline V gene. The CDR3 is made up of 14 amino acids. Trimming stripped 4 bases from V and 5 bases from J, with 15 bases between. The CDR3 sequence: CASSLSQGSHEQYF. CDR3 coding DNA: TGTGCCAGCTCACTATCGCAGGGGAGCCACGAGCAGTACTTC.

This clone has more than one count but fewer than ten. The V and J genes are TRBV7-9 and TRBJ2-7; 7 nucleotides align to TRBD1. The CDR3 is 14 amino acids. Germline assignment: CDR1 SEHNR and CDR2 FQNEAQ (reference sequence). Trimming took 5 bases from V and 2 from J; bases not matched to a gene: 6. The DNA of the CDR3 is TGTGCCAGCAGCACAGGGGTGCCCCCCTACGAGCAGTACTTC. It is translated as CASSTGVPPYEQYF. Full variable domain (rest looked up from reference TRBV7-9 and TRBJ2-7): DTGVSQNPRHKITKRGQNVTFRCDPISEHNRLYWYRQTLGQGPEFLTYFQNEAQLEKSRLLSDRFSAERPKGSFSTLEIQRTEQGDSAMYLCASSTGVPPYEQYFGPGTRLTVT.

The rearrangement links TRBV7-2 to TRBJ1-2, with 9 bases lining up with TRBD1. This CDR3 has 16 amino acids. CDR1 SGHTA and CDR2 FQGNSA come from the germline V gene. V was clipped by 1 base and J by 4 bases; unmatched bases: 7. The CDR3 loop reads CASSLEPGQGLYGYTF. CDR3 DNA sequence: TGTGCCAGCAGCTTAGAACCGGGACAGGGTCTCTATGGCTACACCTTC.

The chain joins TRBV7-2 to TRBJ1-3; D is undetermined. Trimming left V 5 bases short and J 3 bases short, with 8 bases between. The CDR3 is 13 amino acids. Looked up from germline, CDR1 is SGHTA and CDR2 is FQGNSA. CDR3 bases: TGTGCCAGCAGCCTATTCGATGGAAACACCATATATTTT. Translating gives CASSLFDGNTIYF.

This chain joins TRBV24-1 and TRBJ2-3; D is unclear. The CDR3 sequence is 14 residues long. Germline loops: CDR1 KGHDR, CDR2 SFDVKD. Trimming left V 4 bases short and J 1 base short, with 8 bases between. For the CDR3, the DNA is TGTGCCACCAGTGACGCCCGGGGCACAGATACGCAGTATTTT. Its translation is CATSDARGTDTQYF.

The rearrangement uses TRBV9 and TRBJ1-2; D gene ambiguous. The germline V gene encodes CDR1 SGDLS and CDR2 YYNGEE. The CDR3 is 14 amino acids. V was trimmed by 0 bases and J by 2 bases, leaving 8 bases between them. The CDR3 region is CASSVDSRNYGYTF. Here the CDR3 DNA reads TGTGCCAGCAGCGTAGACTCCAGGAACTATGGCTACACCTTC.

This rearrangement joins TRBV2 to TRBJ2-2; possibly TRBD2 for D (5 bases). Germline V lookup: CDR1 SNHLY, CDR2 FYNNEI. The CDR3 contains 15 residues. V dropped 4 bases and J dropped 3 bases, with 12 bases sitting between them. DNA for the CDR3: TGTGCCAGCAGTGTTAGGGAGACGGACACCGGGGAGCTGTTTTTT. Translated: CASSVRETDTGELFF.

The chain has TRBV27 and TRBJ2-1; possibly TRBD2 for D (6 bases). Deletions cut 7 bases from V and 8 bases from J, with 12 bases between. The CDR3 has 12 amino acids. Germline V gene data show CDR1 as MNHEY and CDR2 as SMNVEV (reference sequence). CDR3 DNA sequence: TGTGCCAGCACGGGGTGGGGGGATGAGCAGTTCTTC. It translates to CASTGWGDEQFF.

The V and J genes are TRBV4-2 and TRBJ2-4; TRBD1 matches 8 bases. Germline V gives CDR1 LGHNA, CDR2 YNFKEQ. The ends lost 4 bases at V and 4 bases at J; junction bases unmatched: 6. The CDR3 covers 15 residues. The CDR3 here is CASSRQGAEKNIQYF. The CDR3 DNA is TGTGCCAGCAGCCGCCAGGGGGCAGAAAAAAACATTCAGTACTTC.

A single count supports this clone. The chain combines TRBV3-1 (or the pseudogene TRBV3-2) with TRBJ1-4; D not resolved. CDR1 and CDR2 from the germline V gene are LGHDT and YNNKEL (reference sequence). The CDR3 has 13 amino acids. V shed 1 base and J shed 8 bases, with 8 bases lying between them. CDR3 in DNA: TGTGCCAGCAGCCAAGGGACGGGGGAAAAACTGTTTTTT. This codes for CASSQGTGEKLFF.

The chain carries TRBV24-1 and TRBJ2-5, with D tentatively TRBD2 (7 bases). Germline V CDR1 and CDR2: KGHDR, SFDVKD. The CDR3 consists of 18 residues. Trimming shortened V by 3 bases and J by 0 bases, and 19 bases separated the two germline ends. Written as DNA, the CDR3 is TGTGCCACCAGTGATCCGAAATCACAGGGAGGGGACCAAGAGACCCAGTACTTC. It encodes CATSDPKSQGGDQETQYF.

The table lists this clone with a count of one. V usage is TRBV7-2 and J usage is TRBJ2-7; possibly TRBD2 for D (5 bases). The germline V gene has CDR1 SGHTA and CDR2 FQGNSA. The CDR3 consists of 14 residues. Trimming stripped 5 bases from V and 2 bases from J, with 13 bases between. This CDR3 reads CASSKFSGTYEQYF. CDR3 sequence (DNA): TGTGCCAGCAGCAAATTCTCCGGGACCTACGAGCAGTACTTC.

This chain connects TRBV20-1 to TRBJ2-5; D remains ambiguous. With 6 bases removed from V and 4 bases from J, the gap between germline ends came to 9 bases. CDR1 is DFQATT and CDR2 is SNEGSKA in the germline V gene (reference sequence). The CDR3 length is 11 residues. The CDR3 nucleotides read TGCAGTGCCAGTTTCCTAGAGACCCAGTACTTC. Protein: CSASFLETQYF.

The V and J genes are TRBV27 and TRBJ1-6; possibly TRBD1 for D (6 bases). Germline CDR1 is MNHEY and CDR2 is SMNVEV (reference sequence). This CDR3 comprises 15 residues. Trimming took off 4 bases at V and 6 bases at J, with 13 bases between the two ends. Here the CDR3 DNA reads TGTGCCAGCAGTTGGCAGGGGAGAGGTAATTCACCCCTCCACTTT. This codes for CASSWQGRGNSPLHF.

The chain is built from TRBV3-1 (or the pseudogene TRBV3-2) and TRBJ2-5; 7 nucleotides align to TRBD2. The trim removed 4 bases at V and 2 bases at J, leaving 13 bases unmatched. CDR1 is LGHDT and CDR2 is YNNKEL in the germline V gene (reference sequence). The CDR3 has 17 amino acids. As DNA, the CDR3 is TGTGCCAGCAGCCCCCCGGTGGGCGGGGGAGGGCAAGAGACCCAGTACTTC. Amino acids: CASSPPVGGGGQETQYF.

This clone was seen once. The V gene is TRBV3-1 (or the pseudogene TRBV3-2), the J gene TRBJ2-2; 9 positions match TRBD1. CDR3 length equals 14 residues. Germline V CDR1 and CDR2: LGHDT, YNNKEL (reference sequence). Germline trimming cut 4 bases from V and 3 bases from J; bases unmatched to any gene: 0. This chain's CDR3 is CASSRTGDTGELFF. In DNA, the CDR3 is TGTGCCAGCAGCCGGACAGGGGACACCGGGGAGCTGTTTTTT.

The gene calls are TRBV5-4 and TRBJ2-5; 10 bases are a match to TRBD2. The germline V gene has CDR1 SGHNT and CDR2 YYREEE (reference sequence). This CDR3 contains 15 residues. The V and J ends lost 1 base and 0 bases, in that order; junction bases with no gene match: 0. CDR3 sequence reads: CASSLTSGNQETQYF. The CDR3 nucleotides are TGTGCCAGCAGCTTGACTAGCGGGAACCAAGAGACCCAGTACTTC.

As DNA, the CDR3 is TGTGCCAGCAGTTACAGACAGGGGGCCAAAAACATTCAGTACTTC. Protein sequence: CASSYRQGAKNIQYF. The chain joins TRBV6-5 to TRBJ2-4, with TRBD1 matching over 8 bases. This CDR3 is 15 amino acids long. The germline CDR1 and CDR2 sequences are MNHEY and SVGAGI. J was trimmed by 1 base and V by 2 bases; bases with no gene match: 1.

The chain employs TRBV25-1 and TRBJ1-2, with 7 bases identical to TRBD1. Trimming took 5 bases from V and 4 from J; bases not matched to a gene: 7. The CDR3 has 14 residues. Germline assignment: CDR1 MGHDK and CDR2 SYGVNS. This CDR3 reads CASSTTGSLYGYTF. The CDR3 nucleotides are TGTGCCAGCAGTACGACAGGGTCGCTCTATGGCTACACCTTC.